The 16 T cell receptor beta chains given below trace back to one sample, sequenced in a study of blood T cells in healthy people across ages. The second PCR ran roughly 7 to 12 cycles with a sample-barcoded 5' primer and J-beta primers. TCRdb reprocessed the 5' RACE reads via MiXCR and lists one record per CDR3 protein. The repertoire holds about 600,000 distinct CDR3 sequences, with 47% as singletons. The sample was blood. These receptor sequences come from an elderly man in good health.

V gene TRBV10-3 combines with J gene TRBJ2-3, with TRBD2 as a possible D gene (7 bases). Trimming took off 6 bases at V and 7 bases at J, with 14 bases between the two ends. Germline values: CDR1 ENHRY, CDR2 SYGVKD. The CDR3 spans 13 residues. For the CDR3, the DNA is TGTGCCATCAGGGGGGCCGGGGGGCATACGCAGTATTTT. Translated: CAIRGAGGHTQYF.

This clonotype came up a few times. Written as DNA, the CDR3 is TGCAGTGCTGGGGGGACAGAGCCGAACAATGAGCAGTTCTTC. It codes for CSAGGTEPNNEQFF. The rearrangement uses TRBV20-1 and TRBJ2-1; a possible D gene is TRBD1 (7 bases). Germline V gene sequence: CDR1 DFQATT, CDR2 SNEGSKA (reference sequence). The CDR3 contains 14 residues. V shed 5 bases and J shed 5 bases, with 16 bases lying between them.

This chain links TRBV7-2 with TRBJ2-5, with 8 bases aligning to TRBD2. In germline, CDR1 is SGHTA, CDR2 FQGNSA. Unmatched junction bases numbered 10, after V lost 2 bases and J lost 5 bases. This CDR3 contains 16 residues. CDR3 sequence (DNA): TGTGCCAGCAGCTTACTCTCCGGGAGGGCCACGGAGACCCAGTACTTC. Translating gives CASSLLSGRATETQYF.

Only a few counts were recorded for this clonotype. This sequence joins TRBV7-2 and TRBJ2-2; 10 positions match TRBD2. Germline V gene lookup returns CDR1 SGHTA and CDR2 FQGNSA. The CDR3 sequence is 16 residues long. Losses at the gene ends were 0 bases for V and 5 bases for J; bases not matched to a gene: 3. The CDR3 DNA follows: TGTGCCAGCAGCTTAGCCCGGACTAGCGGTACCGGGGAGCTGTTTTTT. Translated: CASSLARTSGTGELFF. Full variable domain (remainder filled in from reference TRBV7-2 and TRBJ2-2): GAGVSQSPSNKVTEKGKDVELRCDPISGHTALYWYRQSLGQGLEFLIYFQGNSAPDKSGLPSDRFSAERTGGSVSTLTIQRTQQEDSAVYLCASSLARTSGTGELFFGEGSRLTVL.

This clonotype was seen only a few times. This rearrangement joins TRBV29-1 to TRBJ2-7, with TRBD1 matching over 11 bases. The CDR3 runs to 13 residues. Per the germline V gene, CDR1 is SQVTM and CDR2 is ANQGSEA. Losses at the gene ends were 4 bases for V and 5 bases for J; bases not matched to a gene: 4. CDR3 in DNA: TGCAGCGTTGGCCGGACAGGGGGCCACGAGCAGTACTTC. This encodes CSVGRTGGHEQYF.

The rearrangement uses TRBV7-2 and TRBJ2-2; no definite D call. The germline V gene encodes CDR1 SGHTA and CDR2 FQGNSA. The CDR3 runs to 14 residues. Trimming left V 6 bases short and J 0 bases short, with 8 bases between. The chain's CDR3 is CASRDQANTGELFF. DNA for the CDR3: TGTGCCAGCAGGGACCAGGCGAACACCGGGGAGCTGTTTTTT.

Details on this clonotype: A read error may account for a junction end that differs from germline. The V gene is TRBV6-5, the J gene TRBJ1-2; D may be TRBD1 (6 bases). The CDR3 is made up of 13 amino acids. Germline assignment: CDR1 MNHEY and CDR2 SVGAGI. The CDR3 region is CASSYGQLYSYTF. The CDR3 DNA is TGTGCCAGCAGTTACGGACAGCTCTATAGCTACACCTTC.

The CDR3 loop is CSANKAPRMNNEQFF. Written as DNA, the CDR3 is TGCAGTGCTAATAAAGCCCCAAGGATGAACAATGAGCAGTTCTTC. The chain combines TRBV20-1 with TRBJ2-1; D not certain. The CDR3 contains 15 residues. Trimming took off 4 bases at V and 5 bases at J, with 18 bases between the two ends. Germline V CDR1 and CDR2: DFQATT, SNEGSKA (reference sequence).

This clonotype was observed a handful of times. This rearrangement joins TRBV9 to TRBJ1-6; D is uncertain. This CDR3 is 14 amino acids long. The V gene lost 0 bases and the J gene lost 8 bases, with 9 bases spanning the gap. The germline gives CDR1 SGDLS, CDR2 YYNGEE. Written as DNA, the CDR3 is TGTGCCAGCAGCGTAGCGCAGAAGGATTCACCCCTCCACTTT. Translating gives CASSVAQKDSPLHF.

CDR3: CASSQVNSNQPQHF. In DNA, the CDR3 is TGTGCCAGCAGCCAGGTTAACAGCAATCAGCCCCAGCATTTT. The chain recombines TRBV3-1 with TRBJ1-5; no reliable D call. V was shortened by 3 bases and J by 1 base, with 7 bases between the two germline ends. CDR3 length: 14 residues. The germline V gene encodes CDR1 LGHDT and CDR2 YNNKEL (reference sequence).

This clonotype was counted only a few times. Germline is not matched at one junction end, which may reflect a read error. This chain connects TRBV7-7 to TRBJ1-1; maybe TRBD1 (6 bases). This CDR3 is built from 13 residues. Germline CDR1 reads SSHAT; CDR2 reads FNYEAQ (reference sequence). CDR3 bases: TGTGCTAGCAGCTTCAACAGGGAGGCTGAAGCTTTCTTT. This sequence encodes CASSFNREAEAFF.

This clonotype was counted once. The chain's CDR3 is CASSPPGASNEKLFF. As DNA, the CDR3 is TGTGCCAGCTCACCACCGGGAGCCAGTAATGAAAAACTGTTTTTT. The chain combines TRBV18 with TRBJ1-4; D uncertain. V was trimmed by 0 bases and J by 4 bases, leaving 9 bases between them. Germline loops: CDR1 KGHSH, CDR2 LQKENI. This CDR3 has 15 amino acids.

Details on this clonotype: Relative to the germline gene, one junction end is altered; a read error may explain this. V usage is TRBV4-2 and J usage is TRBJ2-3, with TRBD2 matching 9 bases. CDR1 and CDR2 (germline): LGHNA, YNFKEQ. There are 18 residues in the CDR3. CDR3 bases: TGTGCCAGCAGCCACACCGCCAGTGGCGGGAGGGCCTTAGATACGCGGTATTTT. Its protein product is CASSHTASGGRALDTRYF.

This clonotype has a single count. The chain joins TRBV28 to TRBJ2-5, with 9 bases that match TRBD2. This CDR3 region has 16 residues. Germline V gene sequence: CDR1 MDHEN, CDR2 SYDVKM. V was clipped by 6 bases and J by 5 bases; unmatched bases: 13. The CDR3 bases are TGTGCCAGCAGCTACAGGGGAGCGGGAGGTTCGGAGACCCAGTACTTC. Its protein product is CASSYRGAGGSETQYF.

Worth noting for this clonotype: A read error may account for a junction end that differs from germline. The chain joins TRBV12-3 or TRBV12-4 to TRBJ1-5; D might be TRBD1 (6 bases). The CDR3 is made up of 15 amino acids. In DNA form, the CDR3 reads TGTGCCAGCAGTCCACAGGGACAAGGCAATCAGTCCCAGCATTTT. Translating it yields CASSPQGQGNQSQHF.

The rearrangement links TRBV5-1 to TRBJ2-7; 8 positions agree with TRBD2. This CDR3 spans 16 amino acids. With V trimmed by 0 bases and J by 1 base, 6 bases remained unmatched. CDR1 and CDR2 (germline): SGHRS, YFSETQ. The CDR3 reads CASSLVASGPSYEQYF. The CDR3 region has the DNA TGCGCCAGCAGCTTGGTGGCTAGCGGGCCTTCCTACGAGCAGTACTTC.